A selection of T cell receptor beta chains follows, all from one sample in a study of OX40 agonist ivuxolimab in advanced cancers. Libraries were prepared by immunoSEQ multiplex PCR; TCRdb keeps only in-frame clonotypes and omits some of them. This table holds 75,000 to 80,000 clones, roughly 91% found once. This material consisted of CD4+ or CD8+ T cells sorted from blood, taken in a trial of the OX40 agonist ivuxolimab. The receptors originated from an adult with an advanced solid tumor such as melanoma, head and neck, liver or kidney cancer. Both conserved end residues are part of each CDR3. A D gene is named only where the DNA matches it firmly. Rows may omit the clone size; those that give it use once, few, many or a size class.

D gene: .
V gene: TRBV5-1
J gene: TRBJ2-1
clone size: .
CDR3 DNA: TGCGCCAGCAGCTTGGGGGAACTAGCAAATGAGCAGTTCTTC
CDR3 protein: CASSLGELANEQFF

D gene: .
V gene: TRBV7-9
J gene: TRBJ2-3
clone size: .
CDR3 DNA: TGTGCCAGCAGCTTAGGGCAGGGGGGGCCAGATACGCAGTATTTT
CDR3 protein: CASSLGQGGPDTQYF

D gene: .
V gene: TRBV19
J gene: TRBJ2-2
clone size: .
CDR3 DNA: TGTGCCAGTAGTATCGCCACGTCAGGGAGTGGAAACACCGGGGAGCTGTTTTTT
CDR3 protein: CASSIATSGSGNTGELFF

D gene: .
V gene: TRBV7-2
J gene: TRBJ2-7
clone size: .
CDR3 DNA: TGTGCCAGCGGGGCCGTAAACTACGAGCAGTACTTC
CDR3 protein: CASGAVNYEQYF

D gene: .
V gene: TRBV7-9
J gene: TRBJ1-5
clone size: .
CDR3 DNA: TGTGCCAGCTCCCCCGGGTCGGGAGATAGCAATCAGCCCCAGCATTTT
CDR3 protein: CASSPGSGDSNQPQHF

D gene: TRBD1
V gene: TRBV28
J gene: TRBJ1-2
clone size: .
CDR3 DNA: TGTGCCAGCAGTGGGGGGACAGGGAGTGGCTACACCTTC
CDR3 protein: CASSGGTGSGYTF

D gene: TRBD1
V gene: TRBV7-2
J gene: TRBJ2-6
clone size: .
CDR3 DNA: TGTGCCAGCAGCTTAGCCCAGTCGCCGGGACAGCACTCTGGGGCCAACGTCCTGACTTTC
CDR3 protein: CASSLAQSPGQHSGANVLTF

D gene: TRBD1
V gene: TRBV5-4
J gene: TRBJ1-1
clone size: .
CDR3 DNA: TGTGCCAGCAGCCGCACTTTAGCCACAGGGGGCTGGAACACTGAAGCTTTCTTT
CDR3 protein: CASSRTLATGGWNTEAFF

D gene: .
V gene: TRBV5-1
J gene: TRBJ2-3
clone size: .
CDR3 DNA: TGCGCCAGCAGCTCCCGTGAGGGTAATCTAAATACGCAGTATTTT
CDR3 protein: CASSSREGNLNTQYF

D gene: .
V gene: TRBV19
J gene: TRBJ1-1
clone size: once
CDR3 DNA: TGTGCCAGTAGTGCAAAGCCGGGACCGAACACTGAAGCTTTCTTT
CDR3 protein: CASSAKPGPNTEAFF

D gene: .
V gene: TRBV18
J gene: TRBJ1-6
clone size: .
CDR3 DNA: TGTGCCAGCTCACACTCCGGGACCTCGCAATATAATTCACCCCTCCACTTT
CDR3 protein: CASSHSGTSQYNSPLHF

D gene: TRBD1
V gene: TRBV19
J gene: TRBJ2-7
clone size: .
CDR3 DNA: TGTGCCCGTAGACAGGGGCCTACATCCTACGAGCAGTACTTC
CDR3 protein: CARRQGPTSYEQYF

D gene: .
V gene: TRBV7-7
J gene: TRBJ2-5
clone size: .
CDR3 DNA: TGTGCCAGCAGCAGTCTAGAGGTGGAGACCCAGTACTTC
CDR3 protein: CASSSLEVETQYF

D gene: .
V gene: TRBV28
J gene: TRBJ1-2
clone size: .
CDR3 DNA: TGTGCCATCTCGCAGGGATTCTATGGCTACACCTTC
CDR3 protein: CAISQGFYGYTF

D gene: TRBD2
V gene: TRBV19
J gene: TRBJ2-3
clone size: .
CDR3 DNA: TGTGCCAGTAGTATCACCGGCGGGAGGGGTACGCAGTATTTT
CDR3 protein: CASSITGGRGTQYF

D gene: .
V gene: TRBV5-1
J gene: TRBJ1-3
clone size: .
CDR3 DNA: TGCGCCAGCAGCTTGGCTCTTGGGGGACATCCGAGCTCTGGAAACACCATATATTTT
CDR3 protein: CASSLALGGHPSSGNTIYF

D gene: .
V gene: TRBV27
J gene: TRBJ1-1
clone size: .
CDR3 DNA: TGTGCCAGCATCCAACGGGTTGGGTCTGAAGCTTTCTTT
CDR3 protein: CASIQRVGSEAFF

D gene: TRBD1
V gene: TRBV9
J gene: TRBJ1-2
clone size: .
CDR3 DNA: TGTGCCAGCAGCGTTGGGACAGGGGGTAACTATGGCTACACCTTC
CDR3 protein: CASSVGTGGNYGYTF

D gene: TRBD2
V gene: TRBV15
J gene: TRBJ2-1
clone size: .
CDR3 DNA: TGTGCCACCAGCAGAGTAACTAGCGGAACGGATGAGCAGTTCTTC
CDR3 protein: CATSRVTSGTDEQFF

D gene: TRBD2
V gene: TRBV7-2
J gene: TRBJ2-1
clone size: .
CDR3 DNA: TGTGCCAGCAGCTTCCTAGCGGGGAGCACCTACAATGAGCAGTTCTTC
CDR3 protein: CASSFLAGSTYNEQFF

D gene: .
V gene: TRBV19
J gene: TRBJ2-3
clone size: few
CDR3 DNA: TGTGCCAGCCGCGATCTTTTGCCTGGGACAGATACGCAGTATTTT
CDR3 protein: CASRDLLPGTDTQYF

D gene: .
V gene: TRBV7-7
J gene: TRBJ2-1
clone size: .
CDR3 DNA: TGTGCCAGCAGCTTAGACGGGACCCGGCAGTTCTTC
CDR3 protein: CASSLDGTRQFF

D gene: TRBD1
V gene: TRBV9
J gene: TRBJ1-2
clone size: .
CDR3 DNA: TGTGCCAGCAGCGCCCCGACAGGGGGAATAGATGGCTACACCTTC
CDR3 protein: CASSAPTGGIDGYTF

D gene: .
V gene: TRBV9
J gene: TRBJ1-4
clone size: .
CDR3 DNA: TGTGCCAGCAGCTCGCAGGGCATTGGTGAAAAACTGTTTTTT
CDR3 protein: CASSSQGIGEKLFF

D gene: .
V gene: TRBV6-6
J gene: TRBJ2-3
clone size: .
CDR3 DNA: TGTGCCAGCAGTTACGGGCAGGGTTCAGATACGCAGTATTTT
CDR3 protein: CASSYGQGSDTQYF

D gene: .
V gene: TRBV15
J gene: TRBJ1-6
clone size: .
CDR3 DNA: TGTGCCACCAGCAGAGACAGCTCCTATAATTCACCCCTCCACTTT
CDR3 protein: CATSRDSSYNSPLHF

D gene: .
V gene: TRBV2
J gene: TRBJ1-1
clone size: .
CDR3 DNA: TGTGCCAGCACTCGACCCATAAAGGACACTGAAGCTTTCTTT
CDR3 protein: CASTRPIKDTEAFF

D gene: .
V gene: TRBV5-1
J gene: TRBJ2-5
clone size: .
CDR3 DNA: TGCGCCAGCAGCTTGGCTTTTTTGGGGCAAGAGACCCAGTACTTC
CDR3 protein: CASSLAFLGQETQYF

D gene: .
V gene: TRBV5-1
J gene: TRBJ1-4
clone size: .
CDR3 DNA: TGCGCCAGCAGCTTGGCAGGGTGGGGAGGAAAACTGTTTTTT
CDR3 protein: CASSLAGWGGKLFF

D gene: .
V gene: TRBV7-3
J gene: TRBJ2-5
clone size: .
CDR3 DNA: TGTGCCAGCACAGCGCAAGAGACCCAGTACTTC
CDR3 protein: CASTAQETQYF

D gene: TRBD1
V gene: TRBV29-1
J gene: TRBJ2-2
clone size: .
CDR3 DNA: TGCAGCGTCGCACAGGGGGCAGGCGGGGAGCTGTTTTTT
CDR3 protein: CSVAQGAGGELFF

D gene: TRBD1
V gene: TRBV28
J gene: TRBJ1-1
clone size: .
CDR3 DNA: TGTGCCAGCAGTTTGGGGACAGGCGAAGCTTTCTTT
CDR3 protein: CASSLGTGEAFF

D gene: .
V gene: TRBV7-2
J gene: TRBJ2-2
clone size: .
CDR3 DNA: TGTGCCAGCAGCTCAAGACAGGGAGGCACCGGGGAGCTGTTTTTT
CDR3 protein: CASSSRQGGTGELFF

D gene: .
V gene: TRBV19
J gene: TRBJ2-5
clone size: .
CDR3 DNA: TGTGCCAGTAGTAGCAGAAAAGGAGAGACCCAGTACTTC
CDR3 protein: CASSSRKGETQYF

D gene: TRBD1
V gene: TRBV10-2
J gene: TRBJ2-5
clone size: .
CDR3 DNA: TGCGCCAGCAGTCCCACAGGGGGGGAGACCCAGTACTTC
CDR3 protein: CASSPTGGETQYF

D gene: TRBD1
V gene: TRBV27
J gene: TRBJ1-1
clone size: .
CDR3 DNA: TGTGCCAGCAGTTCTAAGGGGGACAGGAGTGTGAACACTGAAGCTTTCTTT
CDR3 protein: CASSSKGDRSVNTEAFF

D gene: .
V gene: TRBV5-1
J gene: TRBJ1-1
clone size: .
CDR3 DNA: TGCGCCAGCAGCTGGGGGGTCGGGACCACTGAAGCTTTCTTT
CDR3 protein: CASSWGVGTTEAFF

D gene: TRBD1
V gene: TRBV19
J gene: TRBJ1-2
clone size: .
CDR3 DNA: TGTGCCAGTAGTCCCCTCCCGGGACAGGCGCTTGCCTATGGCTACACCTTC
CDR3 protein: CASSPLPGQALAYGYTF

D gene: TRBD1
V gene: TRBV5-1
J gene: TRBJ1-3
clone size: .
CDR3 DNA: TGCGCCAGCAGCCCCCTGAGGGACAGCTCTGGAAACACCATATATTTT
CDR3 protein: CASSPLRDSSGNTIYF

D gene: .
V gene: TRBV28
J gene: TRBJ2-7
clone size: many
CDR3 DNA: TGTGCCAGCAGTTCCTCTCAGGGGACTAAAAAGGAGAAGCAGTACTTC
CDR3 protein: CASSSSQGTKKEKQYF

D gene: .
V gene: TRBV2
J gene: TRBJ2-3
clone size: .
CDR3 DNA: TGTGCCAGCAGTTGGACAGCCACAGATACGCAGTATTTT
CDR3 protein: CASSWTATDTQYF

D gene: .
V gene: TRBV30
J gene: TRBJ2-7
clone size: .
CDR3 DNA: TGTGCCTGTAAAGGTAGCTCCTACGAGCAGTACTTC
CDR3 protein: CACKGSSYEQYF

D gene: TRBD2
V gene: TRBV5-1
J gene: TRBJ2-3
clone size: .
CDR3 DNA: TGCGCCAGCAGCCGCCAGCGGGGGGCTTCAGATACGCAGTATTTT
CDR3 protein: CASSRQRGASDTQYF

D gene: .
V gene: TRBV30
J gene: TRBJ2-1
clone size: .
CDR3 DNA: TGTGCCTGGAGTGTAAGCAGGGACAATGAGCAGTTCTTC
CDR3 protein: CAWSVSRDNEQFF

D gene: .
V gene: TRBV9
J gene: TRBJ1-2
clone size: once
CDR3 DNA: TGTGCCAGCAGCGTATCCCCCGGTGCAGATGGCTACACCTTC
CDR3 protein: CASSVSPGADGYTF

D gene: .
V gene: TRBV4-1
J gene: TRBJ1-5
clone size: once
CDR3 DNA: TGCGCCAGCAGCCAAAGTGGTGCAGGGTACAATCAGCCCCAGCATTTT
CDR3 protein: CASSQSGAGYNQPQHF

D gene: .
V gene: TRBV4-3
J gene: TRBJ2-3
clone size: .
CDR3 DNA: TGCGCCAGCAGCCTAGACTGGACCTCCAAGGATACGCAGTATTTT
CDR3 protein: CASSLDWTSKDTQYF